These T cell receptor beta chains were read from a single sample in a study of siplizumab effects on memory and regulatory T cells. Sequencing used immunoSEQ multiplex PCR; TCRdb keeps in-frame clones, though not all of them. The sample shows 100,000 or so clones, around 90% of them seen only once. The specimen sequenced was non-Treg CD4+ T cells sorted from blood. The receptors were sampled from a human donor in good health. The CDR3 runs from the conserved cysteine through the conserved F or W. The order of the fields is J gene, V gene, clone size, D gene, CDR3 DNA, CDR3 protein. A D gene is named only where the DNA matches it firmly. Not every row has a clone size; where given, it reads once, few, many or a size class.

TRBJ2-5	TRBV19	-	TRBD1	TGTGCCACCAGGGACAGGCAGTTCGAGACCCAGTACTTC	CATRDRQFETQYF
TRBJ2-1	TRBV25-1	-	-	TGTGCCAGCAGTGAATGGGCTTACAATGAGCAGTTCTTC	CASSEWAYNEQFF
TRBJ2-7	TRBV6-1	-	-	TGTGCCAGTGGACCAGGCTACGAGCAGTACTTC	CASGPGYEQYF
TRBJ2-2	TRBV19	-	-	TGTGCCAGTAGTATTCACGGAACCGGGGAGCTGTTTTTT	CASSIHGTGELFF
TRBJ2-5	TRBV5-1	-	-	TGCGCCAGCAGCTCCGGACAAACCCTAACTCAAGAGACCCAGTACTTC	CASSSGQTLTQETQYF
TRBJ1-1	TRBV29-1	-	-	TGCAGCGGAGTAGGGGGGTGGACTGAAGCTTTCTTT	CSGVGGWTEAFF
TRBJ2-5	TRBV6-1	once	TRBD1	TGTGCCAGCCGGGACAGGGGGCGCACCCAAGAGACCCAGTACTTC	CASRDRGRTQETQYF
TRBJ1-4	TRBV12-5	-	-	TGTGCTAGTGGCCAAAGCGGGGGGAGCGGTGAAAAACTGTTTTTT	CASGQSGGSGEKLFF
TRBJ2-6	TRBV19	-	-	TGTGCCAGTAGTATCTTCGGGTCGACAAAAGCCAACGTCCTGACTTTC	CASSIFGSTKANVLTF
TRBJ2-5	TRBV27	-	-	TGTGCCAGCAGTTTAACCTCAATAAACCAAGAGACCCAGTACTTC	CASSLTSINQETQYF
TRBJ2-6	TRBV10-3	-	TRBD1	TGTGCCATCAGTGATGGCGGGACAGGGGGCTCTGGGGCCAACGTCCTGACTTTC	CAISDGGTGGSGANVLTF
TRBJ2-7	TRBV19	-	TRBD2	TGTGCCAGTAGTCGGGACTATTTCTACGAGCAGTACTTC	CASSRDYFYEQYF
TRBJ1-2	TRBV9	-	TRBD1	TGTGCCAGCAGCGTCCTCGACAGGGGTGGAGGCTACACCTTC	CASSVLDRGGGYTF
TRBJ1-1	TRBV7-2	-	-	TGTGCCAGCATTAGGCGACCTAACACTGAAGCTTTCTTT	CASIRRPNTEAFF
TRBJ1-1	TRBV5-3	-	-	TGTGCCAGAAGCAGACCGACCAAGAACACTGAAGCTTTCTTT	CARSRPTKNTEAFF